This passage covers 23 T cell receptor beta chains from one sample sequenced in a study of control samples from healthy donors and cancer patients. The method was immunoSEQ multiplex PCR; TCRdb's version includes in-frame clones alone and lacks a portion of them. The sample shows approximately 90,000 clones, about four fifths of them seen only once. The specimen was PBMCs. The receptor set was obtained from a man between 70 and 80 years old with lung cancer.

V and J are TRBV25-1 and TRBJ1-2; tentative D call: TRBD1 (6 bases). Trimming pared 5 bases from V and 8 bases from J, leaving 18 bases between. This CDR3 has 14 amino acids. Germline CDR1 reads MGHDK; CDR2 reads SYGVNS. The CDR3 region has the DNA TGTGCCAGCAGTCCGGGACAACAAATTCGGGGCTACACCTTC. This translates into CASSPGQQIRGYTF.

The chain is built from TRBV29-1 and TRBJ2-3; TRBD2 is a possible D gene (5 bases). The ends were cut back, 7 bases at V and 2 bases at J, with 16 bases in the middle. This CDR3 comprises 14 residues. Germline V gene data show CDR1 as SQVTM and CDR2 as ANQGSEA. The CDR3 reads CSAWGSAYTDTQYF. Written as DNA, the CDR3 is TGCAGCGCGTGGGGTAGCGCGTACACAGATACGCAGTATTTT.

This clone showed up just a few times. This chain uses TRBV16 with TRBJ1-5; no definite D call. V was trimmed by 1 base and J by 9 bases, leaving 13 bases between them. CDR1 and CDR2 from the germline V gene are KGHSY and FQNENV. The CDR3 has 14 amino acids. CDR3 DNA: TGTGCCAGCAGCCAATTCCGGGTACCTCTGCCCCAGCATTTT. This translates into CASSQFRVPLPQHF.

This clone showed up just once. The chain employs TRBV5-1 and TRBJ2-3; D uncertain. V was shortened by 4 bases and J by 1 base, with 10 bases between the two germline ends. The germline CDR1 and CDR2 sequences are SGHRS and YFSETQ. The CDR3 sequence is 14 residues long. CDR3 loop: CASSPDGRTDTQYF. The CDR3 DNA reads TGCGCCAGCAGCCCGGACGGTCGCACAGATACGCAGTATTTT.

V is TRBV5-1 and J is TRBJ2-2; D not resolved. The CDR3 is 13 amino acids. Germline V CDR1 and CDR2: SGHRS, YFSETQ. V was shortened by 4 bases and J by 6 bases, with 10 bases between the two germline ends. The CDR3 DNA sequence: TGCGCCAGCAGCCCGAACCGGCCCGGGGAGCTGTTTTTT. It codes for CASSPNRPGELFF.

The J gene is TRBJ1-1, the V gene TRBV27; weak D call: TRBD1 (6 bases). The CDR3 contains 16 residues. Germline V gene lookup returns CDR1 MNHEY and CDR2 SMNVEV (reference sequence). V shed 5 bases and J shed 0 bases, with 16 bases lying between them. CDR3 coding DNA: TGTGCCAGCAGTCCCACCGTGGAGGGGGTGAACACTGAAGCTTTCTTT. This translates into CASSPTVEGVNTEAFF.

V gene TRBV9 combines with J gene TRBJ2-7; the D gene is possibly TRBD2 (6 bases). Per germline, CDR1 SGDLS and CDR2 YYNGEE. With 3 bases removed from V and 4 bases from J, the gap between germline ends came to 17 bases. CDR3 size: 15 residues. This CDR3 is CASSGGAGTEYEQYF. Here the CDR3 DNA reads TGTGCCAGCAGCGGCGGGGCCGGGACGGAATACGAGCAGTACTTC.

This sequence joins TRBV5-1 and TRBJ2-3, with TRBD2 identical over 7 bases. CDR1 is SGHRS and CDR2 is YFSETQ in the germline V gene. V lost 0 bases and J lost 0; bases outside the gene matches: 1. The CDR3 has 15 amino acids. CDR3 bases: TGCGCCAGCAGCTTGGTAGCGGGCAGCACAGATACGCAGTATTTT. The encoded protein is CASSLVAGSTDTQYF.

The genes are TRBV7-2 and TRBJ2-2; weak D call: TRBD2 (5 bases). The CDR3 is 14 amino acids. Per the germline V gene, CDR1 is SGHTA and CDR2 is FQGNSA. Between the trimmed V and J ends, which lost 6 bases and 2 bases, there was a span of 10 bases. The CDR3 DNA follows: TGTGCCAGCAGTTCGCCGGGAAACACCGGGGAGCTGTTTTTT. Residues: CASSSPGNTGELFF.

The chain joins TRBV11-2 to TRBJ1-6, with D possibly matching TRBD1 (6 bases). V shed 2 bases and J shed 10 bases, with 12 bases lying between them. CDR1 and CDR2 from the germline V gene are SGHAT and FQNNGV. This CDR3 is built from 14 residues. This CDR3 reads CASSLYRVESPLHF. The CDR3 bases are TGTGCCAGCAGCTTATACAGGGTCGAATCACCCCTCCACTTT.

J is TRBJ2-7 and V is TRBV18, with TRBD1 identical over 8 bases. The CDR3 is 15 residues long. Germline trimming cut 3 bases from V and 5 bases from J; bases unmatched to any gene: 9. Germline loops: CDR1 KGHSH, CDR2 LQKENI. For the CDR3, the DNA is TGTGCCAGCTCACCTCAGGGGGCGGCGATTGACGAGCAGTACTTC. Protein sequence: CASSPQGAAIDEQYF. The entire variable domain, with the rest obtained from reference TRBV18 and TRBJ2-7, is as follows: NAGVMQNPRHLVRRRGQEARLRCSPMKGHSHVYWYRQLPEEGLKFMVYLQKENIIDESGMPKERFSAEFPKEGPSILRIQQVVRGDSAAYFCASSPQGAAIDEQYFGPGTRLTVT.

Here the CDR3 DNA reads TGCGCCAGCAGCTCGACTAGCGGGCAAGAGACCCAGTACTTC. Translation: CASSSTSGQETQYF. The J gene is TRBJ2-5, the V gene TRBV5-1; TRBD2 matches at 10 bases. CDR1 SGHRS and CDR2 YFSETQ come from the germline V gene. This CDR3 region has 14 residues. Trimming removed 3 bases from V and 2 bases from J; junction bases left unmatched: 1. Filled out from reference TRBV5-1 and TRBJ2-5, the complete variable domain reads KAGVTQTPRYLIKTRGQQVTLSCSPISGHRSVSWYQQTPGQGLQFLFEYFSETQRNKGNFPGRFSGRQFSNSRSEMNVSTLELGDSALYLCASSSTSGQETQYFGPGTRLLVL.

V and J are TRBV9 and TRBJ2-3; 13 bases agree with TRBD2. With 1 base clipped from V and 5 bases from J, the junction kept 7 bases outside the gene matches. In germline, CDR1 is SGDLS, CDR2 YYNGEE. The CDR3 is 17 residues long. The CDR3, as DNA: TGTGCCAGCAGCGTACCACTAGCGGGGGGGCAAAGAGATACGCAGTATTTT. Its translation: CASSVPLAGGQRDTQYF.

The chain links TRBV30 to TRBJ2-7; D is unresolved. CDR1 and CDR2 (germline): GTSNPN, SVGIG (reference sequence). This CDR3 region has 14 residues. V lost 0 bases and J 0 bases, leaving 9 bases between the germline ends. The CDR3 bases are TGTGCCTGGAGTGTTTATAGATCCTCCTACGAGCAGTACTTC. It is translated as CAWSVYRSSYEQYF.

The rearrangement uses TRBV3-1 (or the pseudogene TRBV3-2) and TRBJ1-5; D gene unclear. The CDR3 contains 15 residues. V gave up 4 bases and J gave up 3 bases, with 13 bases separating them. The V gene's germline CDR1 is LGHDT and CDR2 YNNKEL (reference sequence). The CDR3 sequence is CASSLKSGHNQPQHF. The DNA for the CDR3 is TGTGCCAGCAGCCTAAAGTCCGGGCACAATCAGCCCCAGCATTTT.

In nucleotides, the CDR3 is TGTGCTAGTGGGAAACCGGGACCCAATGAATATGGCTACACCTTC. As protein: CASGKPGPNEYGYTF. The chain couples TRBV12-5 to TRBJ1-2; a possible D gene is TRBD1 (5 bases). V was trimmed by 6 bases and J by 5 bases, leaving 19 bases between them. The CDR3 length is 15 residues. Looked up from germline, CDR1 is LGHNT and CDR2 is FRNRAP.

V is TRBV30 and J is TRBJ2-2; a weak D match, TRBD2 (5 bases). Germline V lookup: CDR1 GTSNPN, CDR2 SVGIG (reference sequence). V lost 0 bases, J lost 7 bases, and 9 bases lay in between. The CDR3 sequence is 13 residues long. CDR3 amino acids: CAWSVTGNGELFF. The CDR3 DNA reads TGTGCCTGGAGTGTAACGGGGAACGGGGAGCTGTTTTTT.

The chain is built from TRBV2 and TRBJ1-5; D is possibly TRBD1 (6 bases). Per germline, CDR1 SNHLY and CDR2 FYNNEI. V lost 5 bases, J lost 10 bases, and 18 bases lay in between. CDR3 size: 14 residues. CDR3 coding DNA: TGTGCCAGCAGTTACACCGGGCCAGGGGACCCCCAGCATTTT. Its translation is CASSYTGPGDPQHF. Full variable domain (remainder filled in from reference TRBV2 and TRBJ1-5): EPEVTQTPSHQVTQMGQEVILRCVPISNHLYFYWYRQILGQKVEFLVSFYNNEISEKSEIFDDQFSVERPDGSNFTLKIRSTKLEDSAMYFCASSYTGPGDPQHFGDGTRLSIL.

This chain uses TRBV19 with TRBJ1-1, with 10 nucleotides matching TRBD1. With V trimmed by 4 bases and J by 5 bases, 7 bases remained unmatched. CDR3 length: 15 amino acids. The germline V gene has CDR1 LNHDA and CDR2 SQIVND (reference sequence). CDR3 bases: TGTGCCAGTAGTACCCGGACAGGGGGAGGGACTGAAGCTTTCTTT. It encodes CASSTRTGGGTEAFF.

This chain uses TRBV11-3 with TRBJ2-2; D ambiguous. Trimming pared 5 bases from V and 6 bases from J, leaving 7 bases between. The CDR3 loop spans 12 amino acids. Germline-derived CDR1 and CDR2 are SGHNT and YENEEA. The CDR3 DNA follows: TGTGCCAGCAGCATCAATCCCGGGGAGCTGTTTTTT. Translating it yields CASSINPGELFF.

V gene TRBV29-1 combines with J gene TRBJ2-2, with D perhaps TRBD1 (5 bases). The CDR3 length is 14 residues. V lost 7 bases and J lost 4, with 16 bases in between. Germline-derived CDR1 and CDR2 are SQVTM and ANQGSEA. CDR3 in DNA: TGCAGCGGAGCAGAGTTCCAGGGCACCGGGGAGCTGTTTTTT. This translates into CSGAEFQGTGELFF.

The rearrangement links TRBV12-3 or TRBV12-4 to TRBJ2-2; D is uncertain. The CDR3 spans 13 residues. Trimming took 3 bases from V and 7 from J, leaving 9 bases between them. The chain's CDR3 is CASSFDLGGELFF. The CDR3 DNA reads TGTGCCAGCAGTTTTGATTTAGGCGGGGAGCTGTTTTTT.

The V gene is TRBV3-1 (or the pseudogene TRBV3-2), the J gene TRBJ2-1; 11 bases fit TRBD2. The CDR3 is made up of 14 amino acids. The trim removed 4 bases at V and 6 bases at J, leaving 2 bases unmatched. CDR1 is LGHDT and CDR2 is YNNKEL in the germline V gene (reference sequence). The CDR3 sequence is CASSRGTSGNEQFF. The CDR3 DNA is TGTGCCAGCAGCCGAGGGACTAGCGGCAATGAGCAGTTCTTC.